A few counts support the clone carrying this T cell receptor (beta chain). Its antigen is unknown. TCRdb ran MiXCR on the 5' RACE reads and lists one entry per CDR3 protein. The sample lists 450,000 to 550,000 distinct CDR3 sequences, roughly 5.2% seen once, with roughly 3.5% in the top ten. The sample is drawn from a study of CD8 T cells in ankylosing spondylitis. General observations from the study: What seemed typical of ankylosing spondylitis blood was a TCR beta motif built from roughly 8 highly homologous variants.

The CDR3 is 15 residues long. Germline assignment: CDR1 SEHNR and CDR2 FQNEAQ (reference sequence). The ends were cut back, 1 base at V and 2 bases at J, with 9 bases in the middle. The sequence was collected from a male donor with ankylosing spondylitis. What was sequenced was blood, either unsorted or a sorted T cell fraction (not recorded which). This chain uses TRBV7-9 with TRBJ2-1; D is undetermined. The CDR3 bases are TGTGCCAGCAGCTTAGTTTTCCCGACCTACAATGAGCAGTTCTTC. Amino acid sequence: CASSLVFPTYNEQFF.